A single TCR beta chain is shown here with its context. CDR1 and CDR2 (germline): SGHTA, FQGNSA. The V segment lost 4 bases and the J segment 4 bases; nucleotides outside the gene matches: 6. This CDR3 region has 14 residues. This entry comes from a study of blood T cell repertoires in COVID-19. About the research overall: T cells, B-cell-depleted T cells, or PBMCs provided the cDNA or gDNA that served as material.

Produced via immunoSEQ multiplex PCR; TCRdb's table is partial and in-frame only. The table lists a few hundred thousand clones, approximately 90% of them singletons. Recovered participants had two consecutive negative NP/OP PCR tests, healthcare professional clearance, or symptom resolution. The rearrangement joins TRBV7-2 to TRBJ1-2, with 7 bases aligning to TRBD1. The TCR originated in a woman aged 45-65 years who had recovered from COVID-19. The sample was PBMCs or T cells enriched from blood (not recorded which). CDR3 sequence: CASSSPGQIYGYTF. The CDR3 DNA reads as TGTGCCAGCAGCTCTCCGGGACAGATCTATGGCTACACCTTC.